Shown below are 9 T cell receptor beta chains from a single sample sequenced in a study of OX40 agonist ivuxolimab in advanced cancers. Profiled with immunoSEQ multiplex PCR; TCRdb holds only in-frame clones, not every one. Of 50,000 to 70,000 clones in the sample, roughly 89% were seen once. The starting material was CD4+ or CD8+ T cells sorted from blood, obtained in a trial of the OX40 agonist ivuxolimab. All receptors come from an adult with an advanced solid tumor such as melanoma, head and neck, liver or kidney cancer.

There are a few counts of this clone. The gene calls are TRBV19 and TRBJ1-5, with 9 bases that match TRBD1. CDR3 length: 18 amino acids. J was trimmed by 2 bases and V by 10 bases; bases with no gene match: 18. Germline assignment: CDR1 LNHDA and CDR2 SQIVND (reference sequence). CDR3 residues: CAKTDRDRDLLGNQPQHF. The CDR3 DNA reads as TGTGCCAAAACAGACCGGGACAGGGATTTGTTGGGCAATCAGCCCCAGCATTTT.

This chain uses TRBV7-6 with TRBJ2-5; the match to TRBD1 covers 7 bases. J was trimmed by 4 bases and V by 9 bases; bases with no gene match: 5. The CDR3 runs to 12 residues. Germline loops: CDR1 SGHVS, CDR2 FNYEAQ. The CDR3: CASGWDRETQYF. The CDR3 bases are TGTGCCAGTGGGTGGGACAGAGAGACCCAGTACTTC.

The gene calls are TRBV7-6 and TRBJ2-3; 7 nucleotides agree with TRBD1. Germline-derived CDR1 and CDR2 are SGHVS and FNYEAQ. There are 16 residues in the CDR3. The ends lost 0 bases at V and 1 base at J; junction bases unmatched: 4. The CDR3 loop is CASSLAVTGGTDTQYF. CDR3 DNA: TGTGCCAGCAGCTTAGCCGTCACAGGGGGCACAGATACGCAGTATTTT.

This clone has just one count. This chain links TRBV7-3 with TRBJ1-1; perhaps TRBD1 as D (5 bases). The germline V gene has CDR1 SGHTA and CDR2 FQGTGA. V was clipped by 1 base and J by 4 bases, with 10 bases between them. The CDR3 has 14 residues. The CDR3 nucleotides are TGTGCCAGCAGCTTAAACACAGGCACCACTGAAGCTTTCTTT. Amino acids: CASSLNTGTTEAFF.

The rearrangement uses TRBV29-1 and TRBJ2-5; no reliable D call. Per the germline V gene, CDR1 is SQVTM and CDR2 is ANQGSEA. The CDR3 sequence is 10 residues long. V dropped 2 bases and J dropped 7 bases, with 5 bases sitting between them. CDR3 nucleotide sequence: TGCAGCGTTGAACACGGGACCCAGTACTTC. It yields the protein CSVEHGTQYF.

V usage is TRBV10-3 and J usage is TRBJ2-5, with 10 bases identical to TRBD2. CDR1 is ENHRY and CDR2 is SYGVKD in the germline V gene. J was trimmed by 7 bases and V by 3 bases; bases with no gene match: 14. This CDR3 comprises 17 residues. The CDR3 DNA reads as TGTGCCATCAGTGACCCAAGGAGCGGGAGGGCCTCTGGGACCCAGTACTTC. Its translation is CAISDPRSGRASGTQYF.

The chain combines TRBV11-3 with TRBJ2-1; 7 nucleotides line up with TRBD1. V shed 1 base, J shed 3 bases, and the junction held 9 bases outside the gene matches. From germline, CDR1 is SGHNT and CDR2 YENEEA. The CDR3 is made up of 17 amino acids. CDR3 nucleotide sequence: TGTGCCAGCAGCTTAGGCAACGACAGGGCGTTCTACAATGAGCAGTTCTTC. Residues: CASSLGNDRAFYNEQFF.

As concerns this clone: Other DNA sequences in the sample encode the same CDR3. The chain employs TRBV5-1 and TRBJ2-7; 10 positions agree with TRBD1. V lost 0 bases, J lost 5 bases, and 2 bases stayed unmatched. Germline-derived CDR1 and CDR2 are SGHRS and YFSETQ. The CDR3 consists of 14 residues. CDR3 DNA: TGCGCCAGCAGCTTGGGGACAGGGGGGGACGAGCAGTACTTC. Amino acid sequence: CASSLGTGGDEQYF.

The gene calls are TRBV20-1 and TRBJ2-4; D remains ambiguous. V was clipped by 8 bases and J by 0 bases, with 5 bases between them. The length of the CDR3 is 11 residues. Germline assignment: CDR1 DFQATT and CDR2 SNEGSKA (reference sequence). CDR3 nucleotide sequence: TGCAGTAGCCTAGCCAAAAACATTCAGTACTTC. Residues: CSSLAKNIQYF.